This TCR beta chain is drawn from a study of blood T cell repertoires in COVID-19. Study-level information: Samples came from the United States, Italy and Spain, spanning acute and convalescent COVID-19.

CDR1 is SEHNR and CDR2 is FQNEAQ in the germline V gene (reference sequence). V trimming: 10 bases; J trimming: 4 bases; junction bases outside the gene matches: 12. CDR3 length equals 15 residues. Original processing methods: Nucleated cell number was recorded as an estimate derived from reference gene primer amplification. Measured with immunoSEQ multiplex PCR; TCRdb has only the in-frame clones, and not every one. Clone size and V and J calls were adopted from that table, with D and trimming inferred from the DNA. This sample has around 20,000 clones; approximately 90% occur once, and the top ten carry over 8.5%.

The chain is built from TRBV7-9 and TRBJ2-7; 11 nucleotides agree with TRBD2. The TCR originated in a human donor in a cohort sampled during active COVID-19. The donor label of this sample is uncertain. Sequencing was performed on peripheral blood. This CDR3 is CATRTSLAGAYEQYF. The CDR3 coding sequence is TGTGCCACCCGCACCTCACTAGCGGGAGCGTACGAGCAGTACTTC.